This record covers a single T cell receptor (beta chain). The record originates from a study of response to subunit inactivated influenza vaccine. TCRdb fed the RT-PCR reads into MiXCR, producing one record per CDR3 protein. Here the sample spans 400,000 to 650,000 distinct CDR3 sequences, 7.2% being singletons. V was trimmed by 9 bases and J by 4 bases, leaving 18 bases between them. Germline CDR1 is SNHLY and CDR2 is FYNNEI. This CDR3 is built from 15 residues. Sample: PBMCs from blood, taken about 23 months after vaccination. The genes are TRBV2 and TRBJ2-2; D perhaps matches TRBD2 (7 bases). This TCR came from a man aged 45-69 years who received an inactivated influenza vaccine. The CDR3 DNA follows: TGTGCCAGTACCTTGGGGGGGGCCGGCACCGGGGAGCTGTTTTTT. Translating it yields CASTLGGAGTGELFF. Variable domain in full (rest from reference TRBV2 and TRBJ2-2): EPEVTQTPSHQVTQMGQEVILRCVPISNHLYFYWYRQILGQKVEFLVSFYNNEISEKSEIFDDQFSVERPDGSNFTLKIRSTKLEDSAMYFCASTLGGAGTGELFFGEGSRLTVL.